Listed here are 14 T cell receptor beta chains from one sample, sequenced in a study of blood T cell repertoires in COVID-19. The protocol was immunoSEQ multiplex PCR, while the TCRdb copy is restricted to in-frame clones and leaves out a portion. The repertoire includes roughly 51,000 clones, about 86% of them detected once, and over 2.5% sits in the top ten. Sequencing was performed on peripheral blood. The receptors stem from a woman of 80 years or more with acute or convalescent COVID-19.

This clone turned up a few times. This chain connects TRBV2 to TRBJ1-1; no firm D call. This CDR3 contains 16 residues. From germline, CDR1 is SNHLY and CDR2 FYNNEI. With 6 bases removed from V and 0 bases from J, the gap between germline ends came to 17 bases. The CDR3, as DNA: TGTGCCAGCAGCTCCCCCCAGGTCGATATGAACACTGAAGCTTTCTTT. Translation: CASSSPQVDMNTEAFF.

The chain recombines TRBV5-6 with TRBJ2-7; no clear D. Germline loops: CDR1 SGHDT, CDR2 YYEEEE. The CDR3 sequence is 13 residues long. The V end lost 2 bases, the J end lost 2 bases, and 8 bases lay between the germline ends. The CDR3 coding sequence is TGTGCCAGCAGCTTAAGTCAGACCTACGAGCAGTACTTC. Translation gives CASSLSQTYEQYF. Full variable domain (rest looked up from reference TRBV5-6 and TRBJ2-7): DAGVTQSPTHLIKTRGQQVTLRCSPKSGHDTVSWYQQALGQGPQFIFQYYEEEERQRGNFPDRFSGHQFPNYSSELNVNALLLGDSALYLCASSLSQTYEQYFGPGTRLTVT.

The chain uses TRBV7-2 and TRBJ2-1; 10 nucleotides match TRBD2. Trimming at V came to 2 bases and at J to 12 bases, leaving 10 bases not matched to a gene. Per the germline V gene, CDR1 is SGHTA and CDR2 is FQGNSA. There are 15 residues in the CDR3. The CDR3 sequence is CASSLLGLAGDRQFF. CDR3 nucleotides: TGTGCCAGCAGCTTATTGGGGCTAGCGGGGGACCGGCAGTTCTTC.

The genes are TRBV5-1 and TRBJ1-6; 8 positions agree with TRBD1. CDR1 and CDR2 from the germline V gene are SGHRS and YFSETQ. CDR3 size: 15 residues. The J segment lost 8 bases and the V segment lost 4 bases, leaving 8 bases of the junction unmatched. In nucleotides, the CDR3 is TGCGCCAGCAGCGAGGGAACAGGGGGGGATTCACCCCTCCACTTT. It encodes CASSEGTGGDSPLHF.

This clone was recorded a few times. The V gene is TRBV2, the J gene TRBJ1-2; TRBD1 matches at 9 bases. The junction had 11 bases not matched to a gene; V was cut back by 4 bases and J by 5 bases. Germline V CDR1 and CDR2: SNHLY, FYNNEI. This CDR3 contains 16 residues. CDR3 region: CASSVTGQGTRYGYTF. The CDR3 region has the DNA TGTGCCAGCAGTGTTACCGGACAGGGGACAAGGTATGGCTACACCTTC.

CDR3 in amino acids: CASREGRVSGGYTF. The CDR3 DNA reads as TGTGCCAGCAGAGAGGGGAGGGTTTCTGGTGGCTACACCTTC. The chain has TRBV6-5 and TRBJ1-2, with a tentative D call TRBD1 (5 bases). CDR3 length equals 14 residues. The germline V gene has CDR1 MNHEY and CDR2 SVGAGI. V lost 6 bases and J 7 bases, leaving 18 bases between the germline ends.

This sequence joins TRBV5-1 and TRBJ2-6; 7 nucleotides line up with TRBD2. From germline, CDR1 is SGHRS and CDR2 YFSETQ. CDR3 length: 15 residues. The trim removed 4 bases at V and 3 bases at J, leaving 4 bases unmatched. The CDR3 region has the DNA TGCGCCAGCAGCCCGGCGGGGGATGGGGCCAACGTCCTGACTTTC. Encoded protein: CASSPAGDGANVLTF.

V usage is TRBV12-3 or TRBV12-4 and J usage is TRBJ1-2, with D possibly TRBD1 on 5 matching bases. Deletions cut 1 base from V and 5 bases from J, with 5 bases between. The CDR3 has 12 residues. CDR3 DNA: TGTGCCAGCAGTTTAGAGGGGTATGGCTACACCTTC. Its translation: CASSLEGYGYTF.

V usage is TRBV3-1 (or the pseudogene TRBV3-2) and J usage is TRBJ1-3, with D possibly TRBD1 on 5 matching bases. The germline V gene encodes CDR1 LGHDT and CDR2 YNNKEL (reference sequence). This CDR3 has 18 amino acids. V lost 0 bases and J 0 bases, leaving 15 bases between the germline ends. The CDR3 DNA follows: TGTGCCAGCAGCCAAGATGGCGGAAGGGGATCCTCTGGAAACACCATATATTTT. Protein product: CASSQDGGRGSSGNTIYF.

This sequence joins TRBV7-9 and TRBJ2-7, with TRBD1 matching over 7 bases. The germline gives CDR1 SEHNR, CDR2 FQNEAQ (reference sequence). The CDR3 spans 16 residues. After removal of 1 base from V and 3 bases from J, the junction contained 9 bases not matched to a gene. CDR3 protein: CASSLEMTGSDYEQYF. The CDR3, as DNA: TGTGCCAGCAGCTTAGAGATGACAGGGTCAGACTACGAGCAGTACTTC.

The chain employs TRBV6-6 and TRBJ1-1; D is uncertain. The V gene's germline CDR1 is MNHNY and CDR2 SVGAGI (reference sequence). Trimming left V 0 bases short and J 7 bases short, with 3 bases between. CDR3 size: 11 residues. The CDR3 DNA reads TGTGCCAGCAGTTACTCCTATGAAGCTTTCTTT. Amino acid sequence: CASSYSYEAFF.

This clone is a singleton in its sample. The rearrangement joins TRBV11-2 to TRBJ1-1; a weak D match, TRBD1 (6 bases). This CDR3 has 15 amino acids. Trimming removed 1 base at V and 4 bases at J, with 13 bases between. CDR1 SGHAT and CDR2 FQNNGV come from the germline V gene. CDR3 in DNA: TGTGCCAGCAGCTTAGTTGGGGGCAGGACCACTGAAGCTTTCTTT. Residues: CASSLVGGRTTEAFF.

This clone turned up a few times. The chain uses TRBV6-5 and TRBJ1-1; the D is unclear. The V and J ends lost 2 bases and 1 base respectively, with 14 bases between them. The germline V gene encodes CDR1 MNHEY and CDR2 SVGAGI. The CDR3 contains 16 residues. This chain's CDR3 is CASSYARRGQNTEAFF. In nucleotides, the CDR3 is TGTGCCAGCAGTTACGCCCGGAGAGGGCAGAACACTGAAGCTTTCTTT.

The chain uses TRBV5-1 and TRBJ2-1; D might be TRBD1 (6 bases). Germline CDR1 and CDR2: SGHRS and YFSETQ. The CDR3 extends over 15 amino acids. The V end was cut by 1 base, the J end by 0 bases, with 8 bases between. The CDR3 protein is CASSLKGGSYNEQFF. The CDR3 DNA follows: TGCGCCAGCAGCTTGAAAGGGGGCTCCTACAATGAGCAGTTCTTC.